This entry features one TCR beta chain sequence. Sequencing was performed with immunoSEQ multiplex PCR; in TCRdb, only in-frame clones are kept and a portion is missing. In the table there are 470,000 or so clones, roughly 80% of which are singletons. The entry originates in a study of shared clonotypes between healthy human individuals. About the research overall: In total, the donors were two women and a few men aged 18 to 49.

The germline V gene encodes CDR1 GTSNPN and CDR2 SVGIG (reference sequence). This CDR3 has 13 residues. Trimming took 4 bases from V and 3 from J, leaving 12 bases between them. The rearrangement uses TRBV30 and TRBJ2-5; D assignment may be TRBD1 or TRBD2 (5 bases each). The sample consisted of PBMCs. This receptor was obtained from a woman in her forties in good health. Some clones in this sample may be carry-over from other donors' samples. CDR3 nucleotide sequence: TGTGCCTGGACGGGGCTGGGCGAAGAGACCCAGTACTTC. Its protein is CAWTGLGEETQYF. Combining the CDR3 with reference TRBV30 and TRBJ2-5 gives the whole variable domain SQTIHQWPATLVQPVGSPLSLECTVEGTSNPNLYWYRQAAGRGLQLLFYSVGIGQISSEVPQNLSASRPQDRQFILSSKKLLLSDSGFYLCAWTGLGEETQYFGPGTRLLVL.